This is a list of T cell receptor beta chains from one sample in a study of CD8 T cells in Susac syndrome. One entry per CDR3 protein, called by TCRdb with MiXCR from the immunoSEQ multiplex PCR reads. Among about 60,000 distinct CDR3 sequences listed, around nine tenths were seen once. Sequenced: CD8+ T cells from PBMCs. These receptors all stem from a human donor in good health. Each CDR3 is given with its conserved first and last residue. D genes are given only for firm matches.

v_gene,j_gene,d_gene,CDR3aa,CDR3nt
TRBV24-1,TRBJ2-1,.,CATSDLGVESLVDEQFF,TGTGCCACCAGTGATTTGGGCGTAGAAAGTTTGGTCGATGAGCAGTTCTTC
TRBV6-5,TRBJ2-7,TRBD1,CASSTGQGGYEQYF,TGTGCCAGCAGTACCGGACAGGGCGGGTACGAGCAGTACTTC
TRBV5-6,TRBJ1-2,TRBD1,CASRESTGVGYGYTF,TGTGCCAGCAGGGAGTCGACAGGGGTAGGCTATGGCTACACCTTC
TRBV4-1,TRBJ1-1,.,CASSQDGGPGATEAFF,TGCGCCAGCAGCCAAGACGGGGGTCCAGGGGCCACTGAAGCTTTCTTT
TRBV7-9,TRBJ1-5,.,CASSPWTDYSNQPQHF,TGTGCCAGCAGCCCATGGACAGATTATAGCAATCAGCCCCAGCATTTT
TRBV5-4,TRBJ2-3,TRBD2,CASSLDSGGITDTQYF,TGTGCCAGCAGCTTGGACTCGGGGGGTATCACAGATACGCAGTATTTT
TRBV6-2/TRBV6-3,TRBJ1-6,.,CASSYARPSSYNSPLHF,TGTGCCAGCAGTTACGCACGGCCGAGCTCCTATAATTCACCCCTCCACTTT
TRBV19,TRBJ1-5,.,CASSNAGTAGGNQPQHF,TGTGCCAGTAGTAACGCCGGGACCGCCGGCGGCAATCAGCCCCAGCATTTT
TRBV13,TRBJ2-3,.,CASSLEQTEQYF,TGTGCCAGCAGCTTAGAACAGACCGAGCAGTATTTT
TRBV13,TRBJ2-3,.,CATPSQVAAQTTSTDTQYF,TGTGCCACCCCTTCCCAAGTAGCGGCGCAGACCACTAGCACAGATACGCAGTATTTT
TRBV20-1,TRBJ2-2,TRBD2,CSARAGLAGGTGELFF,TGCAGTGCTAGAGCCGGACTAGCGGGGGGCACCGGGGAGCTGTTTTTT
TRBV25-1,TRBJ2-7,.,CASSGGRGSSNEQYF,TGTGCCAGCAGTGGGGGGCGGGGGTCGAGCAACGAGCAGTACTTC